Sequencing of this T cell receptor (beta chain) was carried out in a study of shared clonotypes between healthy human individuals. In the study overall: Serving as donors were a couple of women and three men, whose ages spanned 18 to 49.

Assay execution proceeded at the deep level. Per the study methods: Junction-only immunoSEQ data arrived without quality scores, meaning filtering differed. Assay: immunoSEQ multiplex PCR; the TCRdb copy retains only in-frame clones and omits some. V and J calls and clone size are given by that table; D and trimming were obtained from the DNA. Seen here are fewer than 600,000 clones, roughly 80% observed once, and the top ten hold around 13%. The sample holds one count of this clone. The sample comprised PBMCs. The source of this sequence is a middle-aged woman in good health. Some clones in this sample may be carry-over from other donors' samples.

This chain's CDR3 is CASSLVTGQGYGYTF. DNA of the CDR3: TGCGCCAGCAGCTTGGTAACGGGACAGGGCTATGGCTACACCTTC. This chain connects TRBV5-1 to TRBJ1-2; 9 positions agree with TRBD1. V lost 0 bases, J lost 4 bases, and 4 bases stayed unmatched. Germline CDR1 is SGHRS and CDR2 is YFSETQ. The CDR3 has 15 amino acids.